This T cell receptor (beta chain) comes out of a study of T-cell memory formation after mild COVID-19. Study in general: Largely, the TCR clusters proved donor specific. General study results and limits: The appearance of some responding clones in pre-infection memory suggested that cross-reactive memory joined.

TCRdb re-called the 5' RACE reads through MiXCR, storing one row per CDR3 protein. The sample lists 250,000 to 350,000 distinct CDR3 sequences, roughly 19% seen once, with around 21% in the top ten. Germline lookup yields CDR1 SGHKS and CDR2 YYEKEE (reference sequence). V gave up 2 bases and J gave up 2 bases, with 11 bases separating them. CDR3 length: 14 amino acids. A remark on this clonotype: Its antigen is unknown.

The sequencing input was PBMCs or a T cell subset sorted from them (not recorded which). The chain recombines TRBV5-5 with TRBJ2-7; D gene uncertain. The source of this sequence is a man aged 18 to 29 who had mild COVID-19 (a few samples of this study predate the infection). Cell type and time point are not known. The chain's CDR3 is CASSLLGLPYEQYF. CDR3 sequence (DNA): TGTGCCAGCAGCTTACTCGGTCTTCCCTACGAGCAGTACTTC.